This TCR beta chain was captured by sequencing in a study of cytomegalovirus exposure and HLA in healthy donors. General observations from the study: Later analysis identified about 17,000 TCR beta sequences associated with HLA alleles, using a false discovery rate threshold of 0.05. Donor immune exposure was known only as CMV serostatus. Usually a TCR sequence was rare, but some public TCRs were found in many donors.

The ends lost 4 bases at V and 1 base at J; junction bases unmatched: 2. The CDR3 is made up of 14 amino acids. Germline CDR1 reads SGHVS; CDR2 reads FQNEAQ. Primers for the PCR totalled 60 Vbeta and 13 Jbeta. Sequencing was performed with immunoSEQ multiplex PCR; in TCRdb, only in-frame clones are kept and a portion is missing. Of roughly 170,000 clones detected, around 80% appear once; the ten largest clones hold 4% to 6%. As to this clone: Its antigen is still unknown. In the same sample, other DNA sequences code for this CDR3.

The chain combines TRBV7-8 with TRBJ2-7, with 9 bases aligning to TRBD2. The sample taken for sequencing was PBMCs. This receptor was identified in a man aged 18 to 35 in good health and CMV-seronegative. The CDR3: CASSWGLASYEQYF. Written as DNA, the CDR3 is TGTGCCAGCAGCTGGGGACTAGCTTCCTACGAGCAGTACTTC.